The 9 T cell receptor beta chains below all came from one sample that was sequenced in a study of cytomegalovirus exposure and HLA in healthy donors. Primers for the PCR totalled 60 Vbeta and 13 Jbeta. Generated by immunoSEQ multiplex PCR, the TCRdb table keeps only in-frame clones and is missing some. The sample holds 120,000 to 150,000 clones; just over 70% are singletons and the top ten take 1.5% to 2%. Sequencing was performed on PBMCs. These receptors were collected from a woman aged 25 to 39 in good health and CMV-seronegative.

The chain links TRBV28 to TRBJ1-6, with 7 bases matching TRBD1. This CDR3 comprises 17 residues. Germline V gives CDR1 MDHEN, CDR2 SYDVKM. Trimming at V came to 4 bases and at J to 2 bases, leaving 8 bases not matched to a gene. The CDR3 sequence is CASSSGDSGAYNSPLHF. The CDR3 region has the DNA TGTGCCAGCAGTTCCGGGGACAGTGGGGCCTATAATTCACCCCTCCACTTT.

The rearrangement links TRBV30 to TRBJ1-3, with D maybe TRBD1 (5 bases). CDR1 GTSNPN and CDR2 SVGIG come from the germline V gene (reference sequence). The V gene lost 4 bases and the J gene lost 2 bases, with 9 bases spanning the gap. This CDR3 region has 13 residues. CDR3 amino acids: CAWTAGTGNTIYF. Here the CDR3 DNA reads TGTGCCTGGACCGCAGGGACTGGAAACACCATATATTTT.

The CDR3 is CASSPGQGEAEAFF. CDR3 nucleotides: TGCGCCAGCAGCCCCGGACAGGGGGAAGCTGAAGCTTTCTTT. The chain uses TRBV5-1 and TRBJ1-1; TRBD1 agrees at 10 bases. The V segment lost 4 bases and the J segment 6 bases; nucleotides outside the gene matches: 6. The germline V gene encodes CDR1 SGHRS and CDR2 YFSETQ. This CDR3 spans 14 amino acids. The whole variable domain, filled in from reference TRBV5-1 and TRBJ1-1, reads KAGVTQTPRYLIKTRGQQVTLSCSPISGHRSVSWYQQTPGQGLQFLFEYFSETQRNKGNFPGRFSGRQFSNSRSEMNVSTLELGDSALYLCASSPGQGEAEAFFGQGTRLTVV.

This rearrangement joins TRBV6-5 to TRBJ2-5; TRBD1 matches at 9 bases. Trimming took 4 bases from V and 5 from J; bases not matched to a gene: 11. The CDR3 sequence is 16 residues long. CDR1 is MNHEY and CDR2 is SVGAGI in the germline V gene. CDR3 in amino acids: CASSSLKGQGRETQYF. The CDR3 region has the DNA TGTGCCAGCAGTTCCTTGAAGGGACAGGGCCGCGAGACCCAGTACTTC.

This chain connects TRBV28 to TRBJ1-2; TRBD1 is a possible D gene (5 bases). V lost 7 bases, J lost 8 bases, and 20 bases lay in between. CDR3 size: 14 residues. Germline V gene sequence: CDR1 MDHEN, CDR2 SYDVKM. The CDR3 protein is CASKPPRAGLGYTF. CDR3 coding DNA: TGTGCCAGCAAACCCCCCAGGGCGGGGTTGGGCTACACCTTC.

This clone was counted a few times. This chain uses TRBV2 with TRBJ2-5, with D tentatively TRBD2 (6 bases). Trimming took 7 bases from V and 4 from J, leaving 25 bases between them. Germline CDR1 SNHLY, CDR2 FYNNEI. The length of the CDR3 is 17 residues. CDR3 DNA: TGTGCCAGCATGGGGGGTGGGGTCGGGCCGCGGGGAGAGACCCAGTACTTC. It codes for CASMGGGVGPRGETQYF.

The rearrangement joins TRBV7-2 to TRBJ2-7; the D is unclear. Trimming shortened V by 1 base and J by 3 bases, and 7 bases separated the two germline ends. Germline assignment: CDR1 SGHTA and CDR2 FQGNSA. The CDR3 has 13 amino acids. The CDR3 spells CASSLDRVYEQYF. The CDR3 nucleotides are TGTGCCAGCAGCTTAGACCGGGTCTACGAGCAGTACTTC.

This clone has just one count. The CDR3 loop reads CASRKQGARGEQYF. The CDR3 DNA follows: TGTGCCAGCAGGAAACAGGGGGCGCGGGGCGAGCAGTACTTC. The genes are TRBV28 and TRBJ2-7; 9 positions match TRBD1. Trimming removed 6 bases from V and 6 bases from J; junction bases left unmatched: 9. The germline CDR1 and CDR2 sequences are MDHEN and SYDVKM. There are 14 residues in the CDR3.

This sequence joins TRBV5-1 and TRBJ2-3; D is possibly TRBD1 (5 bases). The CDR3 is made up of 17 amino acids. V gave up 0 bases and J gave up 1 base, with 15 bases separating them. CDR1 and CDR2 (germline): SGHRS, YFSETQ. The DNA of the CDR3 is TGCGCCAGCAGCTTGGGGCGAGGAACAGGCGGCACAGATACGCAGTATTTT. Its translation is CASSLGRGTGGTDTQYF.